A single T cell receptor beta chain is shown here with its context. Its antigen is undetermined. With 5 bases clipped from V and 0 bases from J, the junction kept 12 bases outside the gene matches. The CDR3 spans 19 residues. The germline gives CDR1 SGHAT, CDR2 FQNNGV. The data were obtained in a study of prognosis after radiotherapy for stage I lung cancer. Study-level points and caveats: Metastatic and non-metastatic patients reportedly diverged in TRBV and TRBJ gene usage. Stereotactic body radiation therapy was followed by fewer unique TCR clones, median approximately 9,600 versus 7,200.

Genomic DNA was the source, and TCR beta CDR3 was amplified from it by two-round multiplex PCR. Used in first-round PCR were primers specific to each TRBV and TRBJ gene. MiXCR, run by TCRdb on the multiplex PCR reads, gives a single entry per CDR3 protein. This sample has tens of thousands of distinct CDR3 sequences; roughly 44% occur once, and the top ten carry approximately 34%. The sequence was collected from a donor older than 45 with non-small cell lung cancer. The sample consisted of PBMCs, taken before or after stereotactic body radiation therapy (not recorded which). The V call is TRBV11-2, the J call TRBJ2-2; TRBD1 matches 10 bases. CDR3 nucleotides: TGTGCCAGCAGCGTCGGGTACTCGGGACAGGGGTCGAACACCGGGGAGCTGTTTTTT. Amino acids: CASSVGYSGQGSNTGELFF.